This is a list of T cell receptor beta chains from one sample in a study of CD8+ T cells in alopecia areata. The repertoire was sequenced with immunoSEQ multiplex PCR; TCRdb's copy has only in-frame clones and lacks some. This table has 70,000 or so clones, around 30% appearing once. Material: CD8+ T cells sorted from blood, obtained at week 4, from a patient treated with tofacitinib. These TCRs come from a human donor with alopecia areata. Each CDR3 is given with its conserved first and last residue. A D gene is named only where the DNA matches it firmly. Expanded clones get a size class; other rows say once, few or many, or leave the size out.

V	D	size	J	CDR3	DNA
TRBV6-5	TRBD1	-	TRBJ1-5	CASSPGTGNQPQHF	TGTGCCAGCAGCCCGGGGACAGGTAATCAGCCCCAGCATTTT
TRBV29-1	-	few	TRBJ2-7	CSVEAPGRAYEQYF	TGCAGCGTTGAAGCGCCAGGGAGAGCTTACGAGCAGTACTTC
TRBV7-6	-	-	TRBJ2-7	CASSLNSAYEQYF	TGTGCCAGCAGCTTAAACAGTGCCTACGAGCAGTACTTC
TRBV29-1	-	-	TRBJ1-1	CSVVLRETNTEAFF	TGCAGCGTTGTTCTAAGGGAAACAAACACTGAAGCTTTCTTT
TRBV30	TRBD1	-	TRBJ1-1	CAWSPGTGDTEAFF	TGTGCCTGGAGCCCTGGGACAGGGGACACTGAAGCTTTCTTT
TRBV29-1	TRBD2	-	TRBJ2-1	CSDGLAGGKDEQFF	TGCAGCGACGGACTAGCGGGAGGAAAGGATGAGCAGTTCTTC
TRBV9	-	-	TRBJ1-5	CASSIGKPGPLNQPQHF	TGTGCCAGCAGCATTGGAAAGCCGGGACCGCTCAATCAGCCCCAGCATTTT
TRBV29-1	-	-	TRBJ2-7	CSVDDSDSYEQYF	TGCAGCGTCGATGACAGTGACTCCTACGAGCAGTACTTC
TRBV30	TRBD1	medium-sized	TRBJ2-7	CAWRGPSGTVSYEQYF	TGTGCCTGGAGGGGACCTTCCGGGACAGTCTCCTACGAGCAGTACTTC
TRBV29-1	-	few	TRBJ1-2	CSAVPSGWYGYTF	TGCAGCGCCGTCCCGTCGGGATGGTATGGCTACACCTTC
TRBV5-1	TRBD2	-	TRBJ2-1	CASSSLTSGRRNEQFF	TGCGCCAGCAGCTCGCTTACTAGCGGGAGACGGAATGAGCAGTTCTTC
TRBV2	-	few	TRBJ2-7	CASGEAVYEQYF	TGTGCCAGCGGAGAAGCGGTCTACGAGCAGTACTTC
TRBV30	TRBD2	once	TRBJ2-7	CAWRGTGTSGLSSYEQYF	TGTGCCTGGAGGGGCACCGGGACTAGCGGGCTTAGCTCCTACGAGCAGTACTTC
TRBV27	TRBD1	-	TRBJ1-2	CASRLRGQGNGYTF	TGTGCCAGCAGGCTAAGGGGACAGGGCAATGGCTACACCTTC
TRBV6-5	-	many	TRBJ2-7	CASSYSFDNLRQYF	TGTGCCAGCAGTTACTCGTTCGATAATTTGCGGCAGTACTTC
TRBV4-1	-	few	TRBJ2-3	CASRDERTQYF	TGCGCCAGCAGGGACGAGCGTACGCAGTATTTT
TRBV30	TRBD1	few	TRBJ2-3	CAWNPPDRVRTDTQYF	TGTGCCTGGAACCCACCGGACAGGGTCCGCACAGATACGCAGTATTTT
TRBV6-6	-	-	TRBJ1-2	CASSYSRTGSPYGYTF	TGTGCCAGCAGTTACTCCAGAACAGGCTCCCCTTATGGCTACACCTTC
TRBV4-2	-	-	TRBJ2-1	CASSQDLATDEQFF	TGTGCCAGCAGCCAGGATCTAGCTACGGATGAGCAGTTCTTC
TRBV5-6	-	few	TRBJ2-7	CASSQALYEQYF	TGTGCCAGCAGCCAGGCCCTCTACGAGCAGTACTTC
TRBV27	-	many	TRBJ1-5	CSLKGENQPQHF	TGTTCACTTAAAGGGGAAAATCAGCCCCAGCATTTT
TRBV2	-	-	TRBJ2-5	CASILTLVDWETQYF	TGTGCCAGCATACTCACGCTAGTAGACTGGGAGACCCAGTACTTC
TRBV29-1	-	few	TRBJ2-3	CSVEDLYTQYF	TGCAGCGTTGAAGATCTCTATACGCAGTATTTT
TRBV15	TRBD1	-	TRBJ1-5	CATSGGQGAGSNQPQHF	TGTGCCACCAGCGGGGGACAGGGGGCAGGGAGCAATCAGCCCCAGCATTTT
TRBV4-1	-	-	TRBJ1-5	CASSQDQSPGNQPQHF	TGCGCCAGCAGCCAAGATCAAAGTCCAGGCAATCAGCCCCAGCATTTT
TRBV18	-	few	TRBJ1-1	CASSPFGDPTEAFF	TGTGCCAGCTCACCATTCGGTGACCCCACTGAAGCTTTCTTT
TRBV11-1	TRBD1	few	TRBJ2-1	CASSQIHAGGSYNEQFF	TGTGCCAGCAGCCAGATACATGCAGGGGGCTCCTACAATGAGCAGTTCTTC
TRBV4-3	-	-	TRBJ2-7	CASSHTGASYEQYF	TGCGCCAGCAGCCACACGGGGGCCTCCTACGAGCAGTACTTC
TRBV4-3	-	few	TRBJ1-1	CASSQFAGENTEAFF	TGCGCCAGCAGCCAATTCGCAGGAGAGAACACTGAAGCTTTCTTT
TRBV15	-	few	TRBJ1-1	CATSRARTVNTEAFF	TGTGCCACCAGCAGAGCTAGGACGGTGAACACTGAAGCTTTCTTT
TRBV29-1	-	-	TRBJ2-2	CSVPGTRVTGELFF	TGCAGCGTCCCCGGGACACGAGTAACCGGGGAGCTGTTTTTT
TRBV4-1	TRBD1	few	TRBJ2-7	CASSQIPDRAGEQYF	TGCGCCAGCAGCCAAATCCCGGACAGGGCTGGCGAGCAGTACTTC
TRBV15	TRBD1	-	TRBJ2-3	CATSRFVDRGSDTQYF	TGTGCCACCAGCCGCTTTGTGGACAGGGGTTCGGATACGCAGTATTTT
TRBV30	-	few	TRBJ1-1	CAWSRRSAEAFF	TGTGCCTGGAGCCGCCGAAGCGCTGAAGCTTTCTTT
TRBV15	-	few	TRBJ2-4	CATSRAYGKNIQYF	TGTGCCACCAGCAGAGCCTACGGGAAAAACATTCAGTACTTC
TRBV15	-	few	TRBJ1-5	CATSGWRDQPQHF	TGTGCCACCAGCGGATGGAGGGATCAGCCCCAGCATTTT
TRBV30	-	-	TRBJ2-3	CAWSPDGTDTQYF	TGTGCCTGGAGTCCGGACGGCACAGATACGCAGTATTTT
TRBV29-1	TRBD1	few	TRBJ1-2	CSVGQGEGYTF	TGCAGCGTCGGACAGGGAGAGGGCTACACCTTC
TRBV5-1	-	few	TRBJ2-5	CASRPHSQETQYF	TGCGCCAGCAGGCCCCACTCACAAGAGACCCAGTACTTC
TRBV30	TRBD1	-	TRBJ2-2	CAWTTGPNTGELFF	TGTGCCTGGACGACAGGGCCGAACACCGGGGAGCTGTTTTTT
TRBV11-2	TRBD1	-	TRBJ2-7	CASSLLQGAGYEQYF	TGTGCCAGCAGCTTATTACAGGGGGCGGGGTACGAGCAGTACTTC
TRBV11-2	TRBD2	-	TRBJ2-2	CASSAGVGMNTGELFF	TGTGCCAGCAGCGCGGGGGTAGGGATGAACACCGGGGAGCTGTTTTTT
TRBV2	-	few	TRBJ2-3	CASSDYVGATTDTQYF	TGTGCCAGCAGCGACTATGTGGGGGCGACGACAGATACGCAGTATTTT
TRBV7-9	TRBD2	many	TRBJ2-1	CASSQGLAPYNEQFF	TGCGCCAGCAGCCAAGGACTAGCCCCCTACAATGAGCAGTTCTTC